Listed below are T cell receptor beta chains from one sample, sequenced in a study of cytomegalovirus exposure and HLA in healthy donors. Produced via immunoSEQ multiplex PCR; TCRdb's table is partial and in-frame only. The sample shows 80,000 to 100,000 clones, roughly 81% of them seen only once. Sequencing was done on a sample of PBMCs. Source of these receptors: a man in his forties in good health and CMV-seronegative. CDR3s include the opening cysteine and the closing phenylalanine or tryptophan. The D gene is left open where the match is weak. Size is omitted from some rows. Given values are once, few, many or a class for expanded clones.

V	D	size	J	DNA	CDR3
TRBV6-5	TRBD1	NA	TRBJ1-2	TGTGCCAGCAGCCAATATACAGGGGGCAGCTATGGCTACACCTTC	CASSQYTGGSYGYTF
TRBV2	TRBD1	NA	TRBJ2-2	TGTGCCAGCACTTCGACAGGGGCGAACACCGGGGAGCTGTTTTTT	CASTSTGANTGELFF
TRBV7-3	NA	NA	TRBJ2-1	TGTGCCAGCAGCCCCGTCGGGTCGGGCAATGAGCAGTTCTTC	CASSPVGSGNEQFF
TRBV28	NA	once	TRBJ1-2	TGTGCCAGCAGTTTTGGGGGGGGACCTTATGGCTACACCTTC	CASSFGGGPYGYTF
TRBV6-1	TRBD1	NA	TRBJ2-7	TGTGCCAGCAAGGGACAGGGGAAATCCGCCTACGAGCAGTACTTC	CASKGQGKSAYEQYF
TRBV7-6	TRBD1	once	TRBJ1-2	TGTGCCAGCAGCTTAGCGGGACAGGGAAAGGGAAACTATGGCTACACCTTC	CASSLAGQGKGNYGYTF
TRBV5-1	NA	NA	TRBJ1-5	TGCGCCACCGCGACAGATCTCAATCAGCCCCAGCATTTT	CATATDLNQPQHF
TRBV6-6	NA	NA	TRBJ2-7	TGTGCCAGCAGTCCCGGGAACCCCTACGAGCAGTACTTC	CASSPGNPYEQYF
TRBV19	TRBD1	NA	TRBJ2-5	TGTGCCGGACGGAAGGGGGCGACCCAGTACTTC	CAGRKGATQYF
TRBV19	NA	NA	TRBJ1-1	TGTGCCAGTAGTATAGGGCGGGGCACTGAAGCTTTCTTT	CASSIGRGTEAFF
TRBV4-1	TRBD1	NA	TRBJ1-2	TGCGCCAGCAGCCAAGAGACAGGGGTGAGCTATGGCTACACCTTC	CASSQETGVSYGYTF
TRBV4-3	TRBD1	medium-sized	TRBJ1-5	TGCGCCAGCAGTTGGGACAGCAATAGCAATCAGCCCCAGCATTTT	CASSWDSNSNQPQHF
TRBV4-1	NA	NA	TRBJ1-1	TGCGCCAGCAGCCAAAGGGGGGGACTGGACGCTTTCTTT	CASSQRGGLDAFF
TRBV5-4	NA	NA	TRBJ1-1	TGTGCCAGTTTAGGAGAGAGGAGATCCCACACTGAAGCTTTCTTT	CASLGERRSHTEAFF
TRBV5-1	NA	NA	TRBJ1-1	TGCGCCAGCAGCACTTTAGCGGCCCTGAACACTGAAGCTTTCTTT	CASSTLAALNTEAFF
TRBV27	TRBD1	once	TRBJ2-7	TGTGCCAGCAGCTGGGGACAGGGGCTCTACGAGCAGTACTTC	CASSWGQGLYEQYF
TRBV7-9	NA	NA	TRBJ1-1	TGTGCCAGCACCCCTCGGGGGGGGGCCACTGAAGCTTTCTTT	CASTPRGGATEAFF
TRBV15	NA	NA	TRBJ2-1	TGTGCCACCAGCATCGACAGTTTGGGAGAGCAGTTCTTC	CATSIDSLGEQFF
TRBV5-4	TRBD2	NA	TRBJ2-7	TGTGCCAGCAAGCGGGACGCCTCCTACGAGCAGTACTTC	CASKRDASYEQYF
TRBV7-8	NA	NA	TRBJ2-2	TGTGCCAGCAGCTTACGGACAGGAGGGGACACCGGGGAGCTGTTTTTT	CASSLRTGGDTGELFF
TRBV7-8	TRBD1	NA	TRBJ1-5	TGTGCCAGCAGCTCCCGGCAGGGGGAAGAGCCCCAGCATTTT	CASSSRQGEEPQHF
TRBV7-9	NA	few	TRBJ2-4	TGTGCCAGCAGCCCGGTGTACTTC	CASSPVYF
TRBV6-5	NA	NA	TRBJ2-7	TGTGCCAGCAAGGCGTCCAGGGGTCCCTACGAGCAGTACTTC	CASKASRGPYEQYF
TRBV10-3	NA	NA	TRBJ2-5	TGTGCCATCAGTCCGTCCGCGGGCGAGACCCAGTACTTC	CAISPSAGETQYF
TRBV6-1	NA	NA	TRBJ2-2	TGTGCCAGCAGTGAGGCAGGATACACCGGGGAGCTGTTTTTT	CASSEAGYTGELFF
TRBV30	NA	NA	TRBJ1-1	TGTGCCTGGAGTTTTACCGGGACAGAAGCTTTCTTT	CAWSFTGTEAFF
TRBV19	TRBD2	NA	TRBJ2-5	TGTGCCACAACTAGCGGGGGGGAAGAGACCCAGTACTTC	CATTSGGEETQYF
TRBV19	TRBD1	NA	TRBJ1-6	TGTGCCAGTAGTATCCCCACAGGGGGCAATAATTCACCCCTCCACTTT	CASSIPTGGNNSPLHF
TRBV6-6	NA	NA	TRBJ1-4	TGTGCCAGCAGTTACTCGGGGGGGAGTGGGGAAAAACTGTTTTTT	CASSYSGGSGEKLFF
TRBV5-4	NA	NA	TRBJ1-4	TGTGCCAGCAGCGGGGCAGGGGCGGATGAAAAACTGTTTTTT	CASSGAGADEKLFF
TRBV6-5	TRBD1	NA	TRBJ1-2	TGTGCCAGCAGTACCACAGGGGTTTATGGCTACACCTTC	CASSTTGVYGYTF
TRBV10-2	NA	NA	TRBJ2-2	TGCGCCAGCAGGGAGACAGGGAACACCGGGGAGCTGTTTTTT	CASRETGNTGELFF
TRBV6-1	NA	NA	TRBJ1-1	TGTGCCATACGGACTGATATGAACACTGAAGCTTTCTTT	CAIRTDMNTEAFF
TRBV7-9	NA	NA	TRBJ2-1	TGTGCCAGCAGCTTTGGGGCAGGGTACGGTGAGCAGTTCTTC	CASSFGAGYGEQFF
TRBV4-3	TRBD1	few	TRBJ2-5	TGCGCCAGCAGCCAAAACGGACAGGGACGGGAGACCCAGTACTTC	CASSQNGQGRETQYF
TRBV28	NA	NA	TRBJ1-3	TGTGCCAGCAGTCCCGGGGGTCGGAACACCATATATTTT	CASSPGGRNTIYF
TRBV7-9	TRBD1	NA	TRBJ1-5	TGTGCCAGCAGCTTGGACAGGGGTAGCAATCAGCCCCAGCATTTT	CASSLDRGSNQPQHF
TRBV10-3	NA	once	TRBJ2-1	TGTGCCATCAGTGACAGGACATTCTATGAGCAGTTCTTC	CAISDRTFYEQFF
TRBV10-3	NA	NA	TRBJ1-4	TGTGCCACCTCCGGGAAAAGGGATGAAAAACTGTTTTTT	CATSGKRDEKLFF
TRBV5-1	NA	NA	TRBJ1-1	TGCGCCAGCAGCCCGGGGGTGAACACTGAAGCTTTCTTT	CASSPGVNTEAFF
TRBV6-6	TRBD1	NA	TRBJ2-5	TGTGCCAGCAGTTACCGGACAGGGGGCATGGAGACCCAGTACTTC	CASSYRTGGMETQYF
TRBV6-1	NA	NA	TRBJ1-4	TGTGCCACTAGGGGGGGGATCGGAAATGAAAAACTGTTTTTT	CATRGGIGNEKLFF
TRBV19	NA	NA	TRBJ2-7	TGTGCCAGTAGTATTCGGGACTACGAGCAGTACTTC	CASSIRDYEQYF
TRBV28	NA	NA	TRBJ1-2	TGTGCCAGCAGTTCAATAGATGGCTACACCTTC	CASSSIDGYTF
TRBV7-9	TRBD1	few	TRBJ1-2	TGTGCCAGCAGCCTAACAGGACAGGACCATTACACCTTC	CASSLTGQDHYTF
TRBV5-6	NA	NA	TRBJ2-6	TGTGCCAGCAGCTTGGTCGGAGGTGGGGCCAACGTCCTGACTTTC	CASSLVGGGANVLTF
TRBV19	TRBD1	NA	TRBJ2-2	TGTGCCAGTGGCGAGGGGGCAGACACCGGGGAGCTGTTTTTT	CASGEGADTGELFF
TRBV4-2	TRBD1	few	TRBJ1-6	TGTGCCAGCAGCACCGGGACAGGGGTATCACCCCTCCACTTT	CASSTGTGVSPLHF
TRBV5-1	TRBD1	NA	TRBJ2-2	TGCGCCAGCAAGGGGACAGCGAACACCGGGGAGCTGTTTTTT	CASKGTANTGELFF
TRBV7-9	NA	NA	TRBJ2-5	TGTGCCACCAGTCAGCGACTCGGTGAGACCCAGTACTTC	CATSQRLGETQYF
TRBV7-8	NA	NA	TRBJ1-6	TGTGCCAGCAATATGGGCCTTACGGCACCCCTCCACTTT	CASNMGLTAPLHF
TRBV5-1	TRBD1	NA	TRBJ1-2	TGCGCCAGCAGCTGGGACAGGGCCAACTATGGCTACACCTTC	CASSWDRANYGYTF
TRBV6-1	NA	NA	TRBJ1-3	TGTGCCAGCAGTGAAGCGCAGGTTTCTGGAAACACCATATATTTT	CASSEAQVSGNTIYF
TRBV19	TRBD2	NA	TRBJ2-5	TGTGCCAGTAGGATCCGGGACTATGATGGGGAGACCCAGTACTTC	CASRIRDYDGETQYF